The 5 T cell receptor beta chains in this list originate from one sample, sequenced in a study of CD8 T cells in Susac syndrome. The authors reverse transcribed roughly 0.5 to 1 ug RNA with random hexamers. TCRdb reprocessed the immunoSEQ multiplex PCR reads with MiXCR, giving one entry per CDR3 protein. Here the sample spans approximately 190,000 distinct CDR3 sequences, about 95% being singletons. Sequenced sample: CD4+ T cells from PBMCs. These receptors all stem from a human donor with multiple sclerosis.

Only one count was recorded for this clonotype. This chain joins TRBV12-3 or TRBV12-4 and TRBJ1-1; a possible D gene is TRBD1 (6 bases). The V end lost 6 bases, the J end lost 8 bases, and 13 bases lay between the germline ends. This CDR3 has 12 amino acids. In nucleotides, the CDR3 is TGTGCCAGCAGGATAGAGGGGGAGGAAGCTTTCTTT. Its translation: CASRIEGEEAFF.

As DNA, the CDR3 is TGCAGTGCTAAGATGAACATTCAGTACTTC. Translating gives CSAKMNIQYF. The chain uses TRBV20-1 and TRBJ2-4; D not resolved. The V gene lost 4 bases and the J gene lost 7 bases, with 5 bases spanning the gap. Germline loops: CDR1 DFQATT, CDR2 SNEGSKA (reference sequence). The CDR3 loop spans 10 amino acids.

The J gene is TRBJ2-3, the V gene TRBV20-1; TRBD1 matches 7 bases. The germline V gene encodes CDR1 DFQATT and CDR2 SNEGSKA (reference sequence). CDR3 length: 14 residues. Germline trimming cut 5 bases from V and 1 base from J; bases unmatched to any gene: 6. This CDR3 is CSASRDSRTDTQYF. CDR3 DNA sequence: TGCAGTGCTTCCCGGGACAGCCGCACAGATACGCAGTATTTT.

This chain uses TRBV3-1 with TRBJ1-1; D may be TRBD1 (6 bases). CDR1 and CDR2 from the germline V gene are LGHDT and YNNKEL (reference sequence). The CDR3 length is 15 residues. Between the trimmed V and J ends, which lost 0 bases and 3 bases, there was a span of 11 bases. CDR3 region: CASSQDNRADTEAFF. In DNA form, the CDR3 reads TGTGCCAGCAGCCAAGATAACAGGGCGGACACTGAAGCTTTCTTT.

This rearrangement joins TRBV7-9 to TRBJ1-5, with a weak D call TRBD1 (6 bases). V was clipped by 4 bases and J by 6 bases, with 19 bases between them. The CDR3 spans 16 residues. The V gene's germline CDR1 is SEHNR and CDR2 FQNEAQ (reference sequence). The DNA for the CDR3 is TGTGCCAGCAGCTCGACCAGGGGCCCTTACAGTCAGCCCCAGCATTTT. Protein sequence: CASSSTRGPYSQPQHF.